The TCR beta chain under discussion was sequenced for a study of T cell responses to AZD1222 COVID-19 vaccine. At the level of the study: Second-dose intervals near 4 or 12 weeks were combined.

Germline CDR1 SQVTM, CDR2 ANQGSEA. The CDR3 contains 13 residues. The V gene end was trimmed by 7 bases and the J gene end by 3 bases; junction bases not matched to a gene: 6. Clones were sequenced by immunoSEQ multiplex PCR, and TCRdb holds only the in-frame ones, with some missing. In the table there are approximately 160,000 clones, 87% of which are singletons. The sequenced sample was peripheral blood, obtained on day 0 of AZD1222 vaccination. This receptor was obtained from an adult in good health. The genes are TRBV29-1 and TRBJ1-1; 9 nucleotides agree with TRBD1. For the CDR3, the DNA is TGCAGCGCTAGGACAGGGGAGGACACTGAAGCTTTCTTT. Translated, it gives CSARTGEDTEAFF.